This T cell receptor beta chain was recorded in a study of low-dose radiotherapy and immunotherapy resistance in tumors. For the study at large: Cohort 1 got 0.5 Gy per fraction every 2 weeks, 6.5 Gy in total. The patients were given nivolumab 240 mg every two weeks and ipilimumab 1 mg/kg every six weeks, through an intravenous route.

CDR3 length: 14 amino acids. The germline V gene has CDR1 SGHRS and CDR2 YFSETQ. V dropped 1 base and J dropped 2 bases, with 10 bases sitting between them. Alpha- and beta-chain coverage of first-strand cDNA came from TRAV- and TRBV-specific primers. TCR amplification used about 18 PCR cycles, a constant-region primer and a V-primer adapter. TCRdb independently ran MiXCR on the reads; one entry per CDR3 protein. This sample has approximately 45,000 distinct CDR3 sequences, with 25% to 30% found just once. This clonotype was counted at least ten times. The time point denotes: after trial treatment. Treatment indicated: LDRT plus nivolumab, ipilimumab, low-dose cyclophosphamide and aspirin (RACIN trial). The donors' treatment consisted of nivolumab, ipilimumab, aspirin, low-dose cyclophosphamide and low-dose radiotherapy.

The chain joins TRBV5-1 to TRBJ2-7; D is uncertain. The sample in question was PBMCs, obtained after low-dose radiotherapy plus immunotherapy. This TCR came from a male donor with prostate cancer. This CDR3 reads CASSLKRAAYEQYF. The DNA for the CDR3 is TGCGCCAGCAGCTTGAAAAGAGCTGCCTACGAGCAGTACTTC.